This section outlines one T cell receptor beta chain sequence together with its context. CDR3 length equals 14 residues. V shed 0 bases and J shed 9 bases, with 14 bases lying between them. Germline CDR1 is LGHNA and CDR2 is YSLEER. The data originate from a study of T cell responses to AZD1222 COVID-19 vaccine. The method was immunoSEQ multiplex PCR; TCRdb's version includes in-frame clones alone and lacks a portion of them. The data show 100,000 to 120,000 clones, 70% to 90% seen once. This TCR was recovered from an adult in good health. The rearrangement links TRBV4-3 to TRBJ1-2; tentative D call: TRBD1 (5 bases). The sample in question was peripheral blood, obtained on day 0 of AZD1222 vaccination. The CDR3 DNA reads as TGCGCCAGCAGCCAAGATTCCAGGGATGGGAGCTACACCTTC. Its protein is CASSQDSRDGSYTF.